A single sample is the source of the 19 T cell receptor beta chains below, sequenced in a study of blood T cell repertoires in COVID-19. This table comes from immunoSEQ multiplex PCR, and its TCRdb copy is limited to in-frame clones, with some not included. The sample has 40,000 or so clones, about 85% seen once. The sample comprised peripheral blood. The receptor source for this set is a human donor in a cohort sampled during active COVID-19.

The CDR3 here is CASSNRDRESEQYF. For the CDR3, the DNA is TGTGCCAGCAGCAACCGGGACAGGGAAAGCGAGCAGTACTTC. The rearrangement uses TRBV3-1 (or the pseudogene TRBV3-2) and TRBJ2-7; 9 positions agree with TRBD1. CDR1 LGHDT and CDR2 YNNKEL come from the germline V gene (reference sequence). The CDR3 has 14 amino acids. With V trimmed by 5 bases and J by 6 bases, 8 bases remained unmatched.

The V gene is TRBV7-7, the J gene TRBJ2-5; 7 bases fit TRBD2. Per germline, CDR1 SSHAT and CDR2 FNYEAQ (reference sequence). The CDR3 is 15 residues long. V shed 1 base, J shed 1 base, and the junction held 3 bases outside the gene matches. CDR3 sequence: CASSLGGGFQETQYF. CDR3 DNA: TGTGCCAGCAGCTTAGGGGGGGGATTCCAAGAGACCCAGTACTTC.

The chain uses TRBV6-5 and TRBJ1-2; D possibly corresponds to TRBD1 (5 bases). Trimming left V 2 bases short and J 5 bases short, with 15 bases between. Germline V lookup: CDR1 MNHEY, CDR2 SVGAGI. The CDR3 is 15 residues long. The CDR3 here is CASSYPQGKGYGYTF. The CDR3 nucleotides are TGTGCCAGCAGTTACCCCCAGGGAAAGGGGTATGGCTACACCTTC.

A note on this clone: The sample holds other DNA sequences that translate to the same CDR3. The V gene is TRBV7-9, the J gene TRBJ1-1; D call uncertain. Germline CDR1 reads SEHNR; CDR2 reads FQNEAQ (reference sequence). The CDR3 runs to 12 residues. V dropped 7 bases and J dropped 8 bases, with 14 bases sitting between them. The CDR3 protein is CASTTGPAEAFF. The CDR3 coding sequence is TGTGCCAGCACAACGGGTCCCGCCGAAGCTTTCTTT.

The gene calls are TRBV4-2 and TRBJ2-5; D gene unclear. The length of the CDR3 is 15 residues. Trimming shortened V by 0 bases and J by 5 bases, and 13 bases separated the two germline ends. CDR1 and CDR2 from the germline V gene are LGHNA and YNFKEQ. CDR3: CASSQDLRSPETQYF. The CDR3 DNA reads TGTGCCAGCAGCCAAGATTTGAGGTCGCCGGAGACCCAGTACTTC.

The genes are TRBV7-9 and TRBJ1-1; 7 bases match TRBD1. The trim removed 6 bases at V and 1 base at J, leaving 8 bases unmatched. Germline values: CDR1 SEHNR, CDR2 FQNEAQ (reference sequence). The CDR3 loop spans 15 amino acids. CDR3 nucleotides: TGTGCCAGCAGACAAGACAAGGGGGCGAACACTGAAGCTTTCTTT. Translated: CASRQDKGANTEAFF.

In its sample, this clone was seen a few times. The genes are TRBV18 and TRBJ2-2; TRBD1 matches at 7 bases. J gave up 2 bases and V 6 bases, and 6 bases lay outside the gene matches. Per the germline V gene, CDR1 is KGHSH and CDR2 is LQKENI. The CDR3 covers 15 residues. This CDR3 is CASSAGTVNTGELFF. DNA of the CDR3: TGTGCCAGCTCGGCCGGGACAGTCAACACCGGGGAGCTGTTTTTT. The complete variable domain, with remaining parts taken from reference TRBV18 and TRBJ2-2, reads NAGVMQNPRHLVRRRGQEARLRCSPMKGHSHVYWYRQLPEEGLKFMVYLQKENIIDESGMPKERFSAEFPKEGPSILRIQQVVRGDSAAYFCASSAGTVNTGELFFGEGSRLTVL.

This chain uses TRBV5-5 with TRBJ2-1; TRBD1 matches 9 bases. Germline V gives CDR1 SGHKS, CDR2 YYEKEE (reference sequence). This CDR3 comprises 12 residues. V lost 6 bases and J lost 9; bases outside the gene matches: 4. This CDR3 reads CASTLQGAEQFF. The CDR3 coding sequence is TGTGCCAGCACCTTACAGGGGGCTGAGCAGTTCTTC.

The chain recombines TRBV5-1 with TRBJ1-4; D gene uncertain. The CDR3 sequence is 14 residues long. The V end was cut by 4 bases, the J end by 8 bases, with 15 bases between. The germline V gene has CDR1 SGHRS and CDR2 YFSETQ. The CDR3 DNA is TGCGCCAGCAGCCTATCCTACAGTAGGGAAAAACTGTTTTTT. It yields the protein CASSLSYSREKLFF.

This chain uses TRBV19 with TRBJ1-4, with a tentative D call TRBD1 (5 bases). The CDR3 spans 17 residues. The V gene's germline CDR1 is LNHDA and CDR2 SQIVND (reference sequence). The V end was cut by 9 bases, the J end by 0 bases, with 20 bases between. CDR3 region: CARGQRSLFATNEKLFF. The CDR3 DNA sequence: TGTGCCAGGGGGCAAAGGAGCCTTTTCGCAACTAATGAAAAACTGTTTTTT.

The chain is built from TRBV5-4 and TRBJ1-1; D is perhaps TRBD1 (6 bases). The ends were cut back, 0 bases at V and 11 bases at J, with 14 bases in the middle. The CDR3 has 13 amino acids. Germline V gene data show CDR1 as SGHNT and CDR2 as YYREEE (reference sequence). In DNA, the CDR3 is TGTGCCAGCAGCTTGGGTACAGGGCGGTCGGCTTTCTTT. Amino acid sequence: CASSLGTGRSAFF.

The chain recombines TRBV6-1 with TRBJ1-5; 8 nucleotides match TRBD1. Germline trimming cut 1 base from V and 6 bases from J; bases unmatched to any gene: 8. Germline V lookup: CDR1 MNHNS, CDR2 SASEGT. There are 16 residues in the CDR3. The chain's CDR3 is CASSEGPGGGSQPQHF. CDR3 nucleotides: TGTGCCAGCAGTGAAGGGCCAGGGGGCGGAAGTCAGCCCCAGCATTTT.

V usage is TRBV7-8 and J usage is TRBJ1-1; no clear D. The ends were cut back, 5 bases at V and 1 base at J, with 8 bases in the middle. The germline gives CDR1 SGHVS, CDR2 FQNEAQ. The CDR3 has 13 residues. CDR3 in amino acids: CASSPGRNTEAFF. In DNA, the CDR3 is TGTGCCAGCAGCCCGGGTCGGAACACTGAAGCTTTCTTT.

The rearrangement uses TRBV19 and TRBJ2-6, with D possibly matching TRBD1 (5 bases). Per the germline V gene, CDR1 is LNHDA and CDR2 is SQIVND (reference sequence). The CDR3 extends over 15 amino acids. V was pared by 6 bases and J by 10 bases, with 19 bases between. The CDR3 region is CASRLPRQLGNVLTF. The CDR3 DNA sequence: TGTGCCAGTAGGCTTCCCCGACAGCTCGGAAACGTCCTGACTTTC.

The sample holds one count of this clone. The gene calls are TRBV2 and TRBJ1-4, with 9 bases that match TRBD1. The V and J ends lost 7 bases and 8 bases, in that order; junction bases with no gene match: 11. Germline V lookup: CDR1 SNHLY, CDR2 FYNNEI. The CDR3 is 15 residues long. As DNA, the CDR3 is TGTGCCAGCACCCCTTTACGGACAGGGGACGAAAAACTGTTTTTT. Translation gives CASTPLRTGDEKLFF.

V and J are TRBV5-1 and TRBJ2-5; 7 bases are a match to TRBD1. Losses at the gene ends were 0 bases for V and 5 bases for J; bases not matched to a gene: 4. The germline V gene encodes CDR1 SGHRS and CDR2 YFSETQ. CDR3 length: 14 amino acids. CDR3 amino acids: CASSLEGGRETQYF. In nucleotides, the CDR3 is TGCGCCAGCAGCTTGGAAGGGGGCAGGGAGACCCAGTACTTC.

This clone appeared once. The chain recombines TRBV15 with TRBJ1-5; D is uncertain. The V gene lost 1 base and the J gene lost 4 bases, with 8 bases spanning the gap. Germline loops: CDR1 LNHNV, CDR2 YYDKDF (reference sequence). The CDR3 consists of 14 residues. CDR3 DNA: TGTGCCACCAGCAGAGGACGGAGAAATCAGCCCCAGCATTTT. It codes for CATSRGRRNQPQHF.

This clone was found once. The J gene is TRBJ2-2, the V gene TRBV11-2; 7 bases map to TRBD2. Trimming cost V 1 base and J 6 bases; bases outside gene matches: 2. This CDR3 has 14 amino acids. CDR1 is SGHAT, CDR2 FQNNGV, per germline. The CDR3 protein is CASSLARGAGELFF. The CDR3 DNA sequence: TGTGCCAGCAGCTTAGCTCGGGGGGCCGGGGAGCTGTTTTTT.

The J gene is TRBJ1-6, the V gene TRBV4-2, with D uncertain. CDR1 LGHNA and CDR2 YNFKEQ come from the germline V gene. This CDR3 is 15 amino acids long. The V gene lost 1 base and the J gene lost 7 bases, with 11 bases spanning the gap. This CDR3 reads CASSQVTGMNSPLHF. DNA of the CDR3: TGTGCCAGCAGCCAAGTAACGGGGATGAATTCACCCCTCCACTTT.